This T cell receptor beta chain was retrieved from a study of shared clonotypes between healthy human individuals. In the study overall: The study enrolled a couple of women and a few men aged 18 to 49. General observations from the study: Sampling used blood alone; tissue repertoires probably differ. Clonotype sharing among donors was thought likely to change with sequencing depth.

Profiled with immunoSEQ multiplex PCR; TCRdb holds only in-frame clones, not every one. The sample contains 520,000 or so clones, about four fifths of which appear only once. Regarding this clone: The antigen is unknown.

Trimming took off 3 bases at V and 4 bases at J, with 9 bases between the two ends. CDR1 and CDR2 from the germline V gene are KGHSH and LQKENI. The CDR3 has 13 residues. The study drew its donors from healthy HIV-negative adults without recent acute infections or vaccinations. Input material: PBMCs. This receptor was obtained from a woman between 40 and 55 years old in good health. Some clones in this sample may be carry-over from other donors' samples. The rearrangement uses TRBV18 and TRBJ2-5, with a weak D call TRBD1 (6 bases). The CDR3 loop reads CASSPGQRETQYF. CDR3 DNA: TGTGCCAGCTCACCGGGACAAAGAGAGACCCAGTACTTC.